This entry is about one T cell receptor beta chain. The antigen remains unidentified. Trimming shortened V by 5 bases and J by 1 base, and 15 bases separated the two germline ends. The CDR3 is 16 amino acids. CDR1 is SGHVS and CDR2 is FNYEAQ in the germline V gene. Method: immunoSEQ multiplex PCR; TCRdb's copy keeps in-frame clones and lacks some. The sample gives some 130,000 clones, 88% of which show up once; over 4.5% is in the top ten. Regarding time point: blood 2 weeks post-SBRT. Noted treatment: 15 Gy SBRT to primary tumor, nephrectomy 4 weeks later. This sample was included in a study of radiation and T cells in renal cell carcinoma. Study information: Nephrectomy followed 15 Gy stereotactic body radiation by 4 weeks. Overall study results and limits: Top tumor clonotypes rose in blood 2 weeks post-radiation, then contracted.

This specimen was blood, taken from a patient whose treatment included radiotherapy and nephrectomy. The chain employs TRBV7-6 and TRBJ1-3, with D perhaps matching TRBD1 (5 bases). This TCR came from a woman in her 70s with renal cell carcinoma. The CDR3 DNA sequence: TGTGCCAGCAGCCCCCCACTCGGGGCTTCTGGAAACACCATATATTTT. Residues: CASSPPLGASGNTIYF.